The 18 T cell receptor beta chains presented below share a single source sample, sequenced in a study of T cells in Graves' hyperthyroidism and ophthalmopathy. TCR beta CDR3 regions were amplified from RNA transcripts. TCR CDR3 underwent first-round RT-PCR with the HTBI primer set. TCRdb processed the multiplex PCR reads anew with MiXCR; each CDR3 protein has one entry. The data contain over 300,000 distinct CDR3 sequences, around 15% of them singletons. Sequenced input: blood. The receptors here all came from a woman between 40 and 55 years old with Graves' ophthalmopathy.

About this clonotype itself: This may stem from a read error, because a much larger clone lies one nucleotide away. Lacking the conserved final phenylalanine or tryptophan, this CDR3 likely reflects a read error. The chain is built from TRBV6-1 and TRBJ1-2; 12 positions agree with TRBD1. The V gene's germline CDR1 is MNHNS and CDR2 SASEGT. The CDR3 consists of 13 residues. V gave up 9 bases and J gave up 8 bases; unmatched junction bases: 7. The CDR3 reads CASEGQGARGYTL. The CDR3, as DNA: TGTGCCAGTGAGGGACAGGGGGCGCGAGGCTACACCCTC.

This clonotype has at least ten counts. The DNA for the CDR3 is TGTGCCAGCAGTCAAAGACGGGCAACCGGGGAGCTGTTTTTT. Translated: CASSQRRATGELFF. The chain joins TRBV2 to TRBJ2-2; D is undetermined. In germline, CDR1 is SNHLY, CDR2 FYNNEI. This CDR3 is 14 amino acids long. Trimming removed 5 bases at V and 5 bases at J, with 12 bases between.

The table lists this clonotype with many counts. CDR3 bases: TGCAGTGCTGAGGACATAGAGAACACCGGGGAGCTGTTTTTT. The encoded protein is CSAEDIENTGELFF. V is TRBV20-1 and J is TRBJ2-2, with D tentatively TRBD1 (5 bases). Deletions cut 5 bases from V and 1 base from J, with 11 bases between. CDR1 DFQATT and CDR2 SNEGSKA come from the germline V gene (reference sequence). This CDR3 has 14 residues.

This clonotype has just a few counts. This chain joins TRBV25-1 and TRBJ2-1, with a possible D match to TRBD1 (6 bases). This CDR3 is built from 16 residues. Germline CDR1 is MGHDK and CDR2 is SYGVNS. Trimming cost V 5 bases and J 4 bases, with 18 bases left between them. The CDR3: CASSKGVGVRYNEQFF. Written as DNA, the CDR3 is TGTGCCAGCAGTAAGGGGGTTGGGGTTAGGTACAATGAGCAGTTCTTC.

This clonotype was detected ten times or more. The gene calls are TRBV2 and TRBJ1-1; D unclear. The V end was cut by 4 bases, the J end by 1 base, with 7 bases between. The germline V gene has CDR1 SNHLY and CDR2 FYNNEI. CDR3 length: 13 amino acids. CDR3: CASSVRGNTEAFF. The CDR3 DNA reads TGTGCCAGCAGTGTCCGGGGGAACACTGAAGCTTTCTTT.

In this sample, this clonotype turned up many times. The V gene is TRBV24-1, the J gene TRBJ2-1; D unresolved. Germline CDR1 KGHDR, CDR2 SFDVKD. V shed 7 bases and J shed 5 bases, with 8 bases lying between them. This CDR3 has 12 amino acids. CDR3 region: CATSEINNEQFF. In DNA, the CDR3 is TGTGCCACCAGCGAGATTAACAATGAGCAGTTCTTC.

This clonotype was observed a few times. This chain uses TRBV7-8 with TRBJ2-1, with 9 bases aligning to TRBD2. CDR3 length: 15 amino acids. Losses at the gene ends were 1 base for V and 10 bases for J; bases not matched to a gene: 8. Germline values: CDR1 SGHVS, CDR2 FQNEAQ. CDR3 sequence: CASSLEGGGAWEQFF. CDR3 in DNA: TGTGCCAGCAGCTTAGAGGGCGGGGGGGCTTGGGAGCAGTTCTTC.

At least ten counts were recorded for this clonotype. V and J are TRBV28 and TRBJ1-5; 7 nucleotides align to TRBD1. The CDR3 totals 14 residues. The J segment lost 3 bases and the V segment lost 6 bases, leaving 5 bases of the junction unmatched. Per the germline V gene, CDR1 is MDHEN and CDR2 is SYDVKM. CDR3 sequence reads: CASRQTGNNQPQHF. The CDR3 bases are TGTGCCAGCAGGCAGACAGGGAACAATCAGCCCCAGCATTTT.

In this sample, this clonotype turned up many times. The chain is built from TRBV3-1 and TRBJ2-7; maybe TRBD1 (6 bases). This CDR3 comprises 14 residues. Per germline, CDR1 LGHDT and CDR2 YNNKEL (reference sequence). Trimming took off 4 bases at V and 0 bases at J, with 10 bases between the two ends. The CDR3: CASSRRDTSYEQYF. CDR3 sequence (DNA): TGTGCCAGCAGCCGAAGGGACACCTCCTACGAGCAGTACTTC.

The table lists this clonotype with many counts. The chain combines TRBV11-3 with TRBJ1-2; perhaps TRBD1 as D (6 bases). The V gene's germline CDR1 is SGHNT and CDR2 YENEEA. This CDR3 is 14 amino acids long. Deletions cut 3 bases from V and 0 bases from J, with 8 bases between. CDR3 nucleotides: TGTGCCAGCAGCTTCAGGGGAACTAACTATGGCTACACCTTC. Encoded protein: CASSFRGTNYGYTF.

J is TRBJ2-7 and V is TRBV3-1, with D perhaps matching TRBD2 (6 bases). Trimming removed 4 bases at V and 5 bases at J, with 21 bases between. The CDR3 is made up of 16 amino acids. The germline V gene has CDR1 LGHDT and CDR2 YNNKEL (reference sequence). The CDR3 DNA follows: TGTGCCAGCAGCCCCCGTCAGGGAGGATATTCGGACGAGCAGTACTTC. Translation: CASSPRQGGYSDEQYF.

This clonotype was observed many times. The V and J genes are TRBV12-3 or TRBV12-4 and TRBJ2-2, with D possibly matching TRBD2 (6 bases). The V end lost 7 bases, the J end lost 7 bases, and 10 bases lay between the germline ends. There are 12 residues in the CDR3. CDR3 sequence reads: CASNRGFGELFF. The CDR3 DNA is TGTGCCAGCAACCGGGGGTTCGGGGAGCTGTTTTTT.

CDR3 sequence reads: CASSFNRRESGTDTQYF. The CDR3 region has the DNA TGTGCCAGCAGTTTTAACCGGCGGGAGTCTGGCACAGATACGCAGTATTTT. The chain recombines TRBV28 with TRBJ2-3; 7 bases line up with TRBD2. V gave up 3 bases and J gave up 1 base; unmatched junction bases: 10. Germline values: CDR1 MDHEN, CDR2 SYDVKM. This CDR3 has 17 residues.

This clonotype occurred a few times. The rearrangement uses TRBV18 and TRBJ1-6; D remains ambiguous. V was shortened by 8 bases and J by 10 bases, with 18 bases between the two germline ends. Germline lookup yields CDR1 KGHSH and CDR2 LQKENI. This CDR3 is 14 amino acids long. The CDR3 bases are TGTGCCAGCCGCCCCCCCATGGAGCTCTCACCCCTCCACTTT. It codes for CASRPPMELSPLHF.

This clonotype appeared many times. The V call is TRBV20-1, the J call TRBJ1-5; possibly TRBD1 for D (5 bases). Trimming removed 0 bases at V and 9 bases at J, with 15 bases between. Germline V gene lookup returns CDR1 DFQATT and CDR2 SNEGSKA (reference sequence). This CDR3 has 14 residues. The CDR3 sequence: CSAREAGVNGPQHF. The CDR3 coding sequence is TGCAGTGCTAGAGAGGCGGGGGTCAACGGGCCCCAGCATTTT.

This clonotype came up many times. V is TRBV2 and J is TRBJ2-1, with 14 bases identical to TRBD2. Germline V gene data show CDR1 as SNHLY and CDR2 as FYNNEI. V trimming: 4 bases; J trimming: 8 bases; junction bases outside the gene matches: 4. The CDR3 is made up of 15 amino acids. CDR3: CASSGLAGGVDEQFF. DNA for the CDR3: TGTGCCAGCAGTGGACTAGCGGGAGGGGTGGATGAGCAGTTCTTC. Filled out from reference TRBV2 and TRBJ2-1, the complete variable domain reads EPEVTQTPSHQVTQMGQEVILRCVPISNHLYFYWYRQILGQKVEFLVSFYNNEISEKSEIFDDQFSVERPDGSNFTLKIRSTKLEDSAMYFCASSGLAGGVDEQFFGPGTRLTVL.

This clonotype occurred many times. The chain has TRBV12-3 or TRBV12-4 and TRBJ1-1, with a possible D match to TRBD1 (5 bases). Trimming took off 6 bases at V and 1 base at J, with 15 bases between the two ends. The CDR3 extends over 15 amino acids. The CDR3 region is CASRGGGSGNTEAFF. DNA of the CDR3: TGTGCCAGCAGGGGGGGGGGTTCGGGGAACACTGAAGCTTTCTTT.

This clonotype was picked up many times. The V and J genes are TRBV11-2 and TRBJ1-1; TRBD1 aligns across 9 bases. CDR1 SGHAT and CDR2 FQNNGV come from the germline V gene. This CDR3 contains 16 residues. With 5 bases clipped from V and 5 bases from J, the junction kept 12 bases outside the gene matches. CDR3 in amino acids: CASSVTGGPWGTEAFF. The CDR3 DNA follows: TGTGCCAGCAGCGTAACAGGGGGCCCCTGGGGAACTGAAGCTTTCTTT.